Listed below are T cell receptor beta chains from one sample, sequenced in a study of cytomegalovirus exposure and HLA in healthy donors. The protocol was immunoSEQ multiplex PCR, while the TCRdb copy is restricted to in-frame clones and leaves out a portion. The sample has 150,000 to 200,000 clones; 65% to 90% are singletons. What was sequenced was PBMCs. The receptor set was obtained from a woman aged 25 to 39 in good health and CMV-seropositive. The CDR3 runs from the conserved cysteine through the conserved F or W. D genes are given only for firm matches. Clone size is shown for a subset of rows, as once, few, many or a class of expanded clone.

TRBV28,-,-,TRBJ2-3,13,TGTGCCAGCAGCCCCGGGAGCACAGATACGCAGTATTTT,CASSPGSTDTQYF
TRBV6-1,once,TRBD2,TRBJ2-3,14,TGTGCCAGCAGTGGGGCGGGAGGGCCAGATACGCAGTATTTT,CASSGAGGPDTQYF
TRBV28,-,-,TRBJ2-1,13,TGTGCCAGCAGGTCGGACAGCTACAATGAGCAGTTCTTC,CASRSDSYNEQFF
TRBV25-1,few,TRBD1,TRBJ2-7,12,TGTGCCACCCGGGACAGAGCCTACGAGCAGTACTTC,CATRDRAYEQYF
TRBV30,-,TRBD2,TRBJ2-2,14,TGTGCCTGGGAAGCGGGAGGGCTTACCGGGGAGCTGTTTTTT,CAWEAGGLTGELFF
TRBV27,few,-,TRBJ2-7,13,TGTGCCAGCAGTACCGGGATTGCCTACGAGCAGTACTTC,CASSTGIAYEQYF
TRBV11-2,-,TRBD2,TRBJ2-1,15,TGTGCCAGCAGCTTAGAACTAGCGGGACTCAATGAGCAGTTCTTC,CASSLELAGLNEQFF
TRBV7-8,-,-,TRBJ1-2,14,TGTGCCAGCAGCTTAGCCACAGAGAAGTATGGCTACACCTTC,CASSLATEKYGYTF
TRBV4-1,-,TRBD2,TRBJ2-7,15,TGCGCCAGCAGCCCTTCTAGCGGGAGGGCCACCGAGCAGTACTTC,CASSPSSGRATEQYF
TRBV28,-,-,TRBJ2-2,17,TGTGCCAGCAGTTCCCTTTCCCGGGGTCCTTACACCGGGGAGCTGTTTTTT,CASSSLSRGPYTGELFF
TRBV30,-,TRBD2,TRBJ2-1,16,TGTGCCTGGGTACCGGGACTAGCGGGTGCCTACAATGAGCAGTTCTTC,CAWVPGLAGAYNEQFF
TRBV4-1,-,TRBD1,TRBJ1-4,16,TGCGCCAGCAGCCAAGTTGGGACAGGGGCGGGTGAAAAACTGTTTTTT,CASSQVGTGAGEKLFF
TRBV5-4,-,TRBD2,TRBJ2-7,17,TGTGCCAGCAGCTTGGTCGCTAGCGGCACAAGCTCCTACGAGCAGTACTTC,CASSLVASGTSSYEQYF
TRBV11-3,-,TRBD1,TRBJ2-2,15,TGTGCCAGCACCTCCGACAGGGCTGGCACCGGGGAGCTGTTTTTT,CASTSDRAGTGELFF
TRBV29-1,few,TRBD1,TRBJ1-1,12,TGCAGCGTCAAGGACAGGGGGCTGCAAGCTTTCTTT,CSVKDRGLQAFF
TRBV29-1,-,TRBD2,TRBJ2-2,15,TGCAGCGTGGGAGTCGCGGGAGGTCTGACCGGGGAGCTGTTTTTT,CSVGVAGGLTGELFF
TRBV10-3,once,-,TRBJ2-7,14,TGTGCCATCAGTGACCGGTACCCACCCTACGAGCAGTACTTC,CAISDRYPPYEQYF
TRBV5-1,once,-,TRBJ2-1,14,TGCGCCAGCAGCTTGTTGGAGGGGGAGGGTGAGCAGTTCTTC,CASSLLEGEGEQFF
TRBV29-1,-,TRBD2,TRBJ2-7,11,TGCAGCGTTGGAACTAGCGGGGAGCAGTACTTC,CSVGTSGEQYF
TRBV30,-,TRBD1,TRBJ1-1,16,TGTGCCTGGAGTTATCTTGGGACAGGCGGGGAAAGTGAAGCTTTCTTT,CAWSYLGTGGESEAFF
TRBV5-1,-,TRBD1,TRBJ1-2,15,TGCGCCAGCAGCCCGTCAGGGGGTCCTAACTATGGCTACACCTTC,CASSPSGGPNYGYTF
TRBV6-1,-,-,TRBJ1-4,14,TGTGCCAGCAGTGATTTAGAGGGTTGGGAAAAACTGTTTTTT,CASSDLEGWEKLFF
TRBV7-9,-,-,TRBJ2-2,15,TGTGCCAGCAGCCGCTTAGGGAGGAACACCGGGGAGCTGTTTTTT,CASSRLGRNTGELFF
TRBV18,-,TRBD2,TRBJ2-7,15,TGTGCCAGCTCACCACCGTCTAGCGGGTACTACGAGCAGTACTTC,CASSPPSSGYYEQYF
TRBV5-1,-,TRBD1,TRBJ2-1,14,TGCGCCAGCAGCTTGGCAGGGGGTGGCAATGAGCAGTTCTTC,CASSLAGGGNEQFF
TRBV29-1,-,-,TRBJ2-2,13,TGCAGCGTTTCTAGGGGGAACACCGGGGAGCTGTTTTTT,CSVSRGNTGELFF
TRBV9,-,TRBD2,TRBJ2-1,16,TGTGCCAGCAGCGGGCGAGCGGGGGGCTCCTACAATGAGCAGTTCTTC,CASSGRAGGSYNEQFF
TRBV7-6,few,-,TRBJ2-5,11,TGTGCCAGCAGCTCACAAGAGACCCAGTACTTC,CASSSQETQYF
TRBV10-3,-,TRBD1,TRBJ2-7,15,TGTGCCATCACTCCGCAAAAGGACAGGTTACACGAGCAGTACTTC,CAITPQKDRLHEQYF
TRBV29-1,few,-,TRBJ1-1,12,TGCAGCGGGGGGCAGGGAGGGACTGAAGCTTTCTTT,CSGGQGGTEAFF
TRBV18,-,-,TRBJ2-2,16,TGTGCCAGCTCACCACGGAGGTTAGGGAACACCGGGGAGCTGTTTTTT,CASSPRRLGNTGELFF
TRBV5-5,once,TRBD1,TRBJ1-1,12,TGTGCCAGCAGCAGCACAGGGGTGACGGCTTTCTTT,CASSSTGVTAFF
TRBV2,-,-,TRBJ2-7,14,TGTGCCAGCACCCCCCTGGCGGAGTTCTACGAGCAGTACTTC,CASTPLAEFYEQYF
TRBV15,-,TRBD2,TRBJ2-7,17,TGTGCCACCAGCGGCTTAATGGGACTAGCGGATTCCTACGAGCAGTACTTC,CATSGLMGLADSYEQYF
TRBV7-2,few,TRBD1,TRBJ2-7,13,TGTGCCAGCAGCTCACAGGGGAGAGGCGAGCAGTACTTC,CASSSQGRGEQYF
TRBV27,few,TRBD1,TRBJ1-5,13,TGTGCCAGCAGGCCGACAGGGAATCAGCCCCAGCATTTT,CASRPTGNQPQHF
TRBV9,-,-,TRBJ2-3,14,TGTGCCAGCAGCGTCGACGGAGGCACAGATACGCAGTATTTT,CASSVDGGTDTQYF
TRBV30,-,TRBD1,TRBJ1-5,15,TGTGCCTGGAGTCCGATGGACAGGGGGTATCAGCCCCAGCATTTT,CAWSPMDRGYQPQHF
TRBV30,-,TRBD1,TRBJ1-1,17,TGTGCCTGGGAAAGCGGACAGGGGGCCGCGGGGACGACTGAAGCTTTCTTT,CAWESGQGAAGTTEAFF
TRBV6-6,-,TRBD1,TRBJ2-2,15,TGTGCCAGCAGTTGGGGAACAGGGGACACCGGGGAGCTGTTTTTT,CASSWGTGDTGELFF
TRBV15,-,TRBD2,TRBJ2-3,17,TGTGCCACCAGCAGAGATCAGGTTAGCTCTAGCGGAGATACGCAGTATTTT,CATSRDQVSSSGDTQYF
TRBV30,-,-,TRBJ2-1,14,TGTGCCTGGAGTGTACGATCAGGGTGGAATGAGCAGTTCTTC,CAWSVRSGWNEQFF